This T cell receptor (beta chain) came from a study of OX40 agonist ivuxolimab in advanced cancers. This CDR3 contains 15 residues. Looked up from germline, CDR1 is LGHNA and CDR2 is YNFKEQ. Trimming stripped 0 bases from V and 7 bases from J, with 16 bases between. Sequenced by immunoSEQ multiplex PCR; TCRdb stores in-frame clones only, minus some. The profile shows under 85,000 clones, about 89% of them singletons. The source material was CD4+ or CD8+ T cells sorted from blood, sampled in a trial of the OX40 agonist ivuxolimab. The V call is TRBV4-2, the J call TRBJ2-7; weak D call: TRBD2 (5 bases). This TCR derives from an adult with an advanced solid tumor such as melanoma, head and neck, liver or kidney cancer. CDR3 sequence reads: CASSQELVVTREQYF. The DNA of the CDR3 is TGTGCCAGCAGCCAAGAACTAGTGGTTACGAGAGAGCAGTACTTC.